This T cell receptor (beta chain) was obtained from a study of shared clonotypes between healthy human individuals. Assay used: immunoSEQ multiplex PCR; TCRdb lists only in-frame clones, some missing. The table lists about 2.1 million clones, around 95% of them singletons. Study-wide points: Estimated clonotype richness was generally higher in naive than memory subsets.

Concerning this clone itself: The antigen remains undetermined.

Positively selected for CCR7, the CD45RO-negative cells used as naive CD8 cells excluded terminally differentiated effector memory CD45RA+ cells. The healthy adult donors were HIV-negative and reported no recent acute infections or vaccinations. Sample: naive CD8+ T cells from PBMCs. The sequence was collected from a man between 18 and 29 years old in good health. Some clones in this sample may be carry-over from other donors' samples.

CDR3 in amino acids: CASTSQGRAYEQYF. For the CDR3, the DNA is TGTGCCAGCACTTCCCAGGGGCGAGCCTACGAGCAGTACTTC. The chain is built from TRBV27 and TRBJ2-7; TRBD1 is a possible D gene (6 bases). Looked up from germline, CDR1 is MNHEY and CDR2 is SMNVEV (reference sequence). The CDR3 consists of 14 residues. Trimming took 7 bases from V and 2 from J, leaving 15 bases between them.